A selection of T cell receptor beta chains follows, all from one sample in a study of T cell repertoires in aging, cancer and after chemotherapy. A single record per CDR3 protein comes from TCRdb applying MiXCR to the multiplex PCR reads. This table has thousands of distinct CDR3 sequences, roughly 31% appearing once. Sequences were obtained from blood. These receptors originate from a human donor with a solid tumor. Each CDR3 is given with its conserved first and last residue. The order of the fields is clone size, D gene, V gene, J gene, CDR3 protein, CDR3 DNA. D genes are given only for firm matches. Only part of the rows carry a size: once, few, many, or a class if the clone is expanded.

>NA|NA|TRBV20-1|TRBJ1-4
CSASVGGSTNEKLFF
TGCAGTGCATCCGTCGGGGGTTCAACTAATGAAAAACTGTTTTTT
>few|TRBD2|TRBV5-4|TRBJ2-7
CATSTSGSDGQYF
TGTGCCACCTCGACTAGCGGGAGCGACGGGCAGTACTTC
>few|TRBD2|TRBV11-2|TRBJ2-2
CASSRGLARTGELFF
TGTGCCAGCAGCCGTGGACTAGCGAGGACCGGGGAGCTGTTTTTT
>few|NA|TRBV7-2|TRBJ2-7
CASSPGPYEQYF
TGTGCCAGCAGCCCGGGTCCCTACGAGCAGTACTTC
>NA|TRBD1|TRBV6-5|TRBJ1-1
CASSIGIQGNEAFF
TGTGCCAGCAGTATAGGGATACAGGGGAATGAAGCTTTCTTT
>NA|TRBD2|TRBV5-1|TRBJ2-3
CASSLTRSGGSDTQYF
TGTGCCAGCAGCTTGACTCGCTCGGGGGGTTCAGATACGCAGTATTTT
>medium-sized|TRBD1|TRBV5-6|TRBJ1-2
CASSTPGQAYGYTF
TGTGCCAGCAGCACCCCGGGACAGGCATATGGCTACACCTTC
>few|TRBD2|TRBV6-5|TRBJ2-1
CASSYSRTSGREYEQFF
TGTGCCAGCAGTTACTCGAGGACTAGCGGGAGGGAATATGAGCAGTTCTTC
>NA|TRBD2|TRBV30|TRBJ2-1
CAWSDKGLAGGMAYNEQFF
TGTGCCTGGAGTGACAAGGGACTAGCGGGAGGGATGGCCTACAATGAGCAGTTCTTC
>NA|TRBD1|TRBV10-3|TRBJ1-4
CAISDGQGSTNEKLFF
TGTGCCATCAGTGATGGACAGGGTTCAACTAATGAAAAACTGTTTTTT
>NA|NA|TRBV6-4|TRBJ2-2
CASSARAELPTGELFF
TGTGCCAGCAGTGCCAGGGCGGAACTTCCAACCGGGGAGCTGTTTTTT
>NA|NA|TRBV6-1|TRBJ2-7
CASTPWGGPYEQYF
TGTGCCAGCACCCCCTGGGGGGGCCCCTACGAGCAGTACTTC
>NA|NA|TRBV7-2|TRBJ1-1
CASSLEGQNTEAFF
TGTGCCAGCAGCTTAGAAGGACAGAACACTGAAGCTTTCTTT
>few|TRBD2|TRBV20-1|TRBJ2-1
CSARGPWGAGGHGEQFF
TGCAGTGCTAGGGGCCCGTGGGGAGCGGGAGGGCATGGTGAGCAGTTCTTC
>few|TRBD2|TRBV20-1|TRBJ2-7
CSGLGRETNYEQYF
TGCAGTGGTCTGGGGCGGGAGACAAACTACGAGCAGTACTTC
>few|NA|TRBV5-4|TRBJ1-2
CASSLGGRGYGYTF
TGTGCCAGCAGCTTGGGGGGAAGAGGGTATGGCTACACCTTC
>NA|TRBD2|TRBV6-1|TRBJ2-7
CASSFLTSGRSYEQYF
TGTGCCAGCAGTTTCCTGACTAGCGGGAGAAGTTACGAGCAGTACTTC
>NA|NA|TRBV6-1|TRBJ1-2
CASSDFSGAGTGTYGYTF
TGTGCCAGCAGTGATTTCTCAGGGGCAGGGACGGGCACCTATGGCTACACCTTC
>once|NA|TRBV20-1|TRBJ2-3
CSASLSGAGTDTQYF
TGCAGTGCTAGTTTATCAGGGGCAGGCACAGATACGCAGTATTTT
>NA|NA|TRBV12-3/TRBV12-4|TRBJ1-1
CASRLGQNTEAFF
TGTGCCAGCAGACTCGGACAGAACACTGAAGCTTTCTTT
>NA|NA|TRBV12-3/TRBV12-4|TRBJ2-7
CASSTAYEQYF
TGTGCCAGCAGTACCGCCTACGAGCAGTACTTC
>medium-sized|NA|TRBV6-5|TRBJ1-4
CASSYATPGHSTNEKLFF
TGTGCCAGCAGTTACGCAACGCCCGGACACTCAACTAATGAAAAACTGTTTTTT
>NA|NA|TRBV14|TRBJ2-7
CASSQLVSRSAEQYF
TGTGCCAGCAGCCAATTGGTCTCGAGGTCGGCCGAGCAGTACTTC
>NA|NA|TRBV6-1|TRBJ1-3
CASSEQGPYSGNNIYF
TGTGCCAGCAGTGAACAGGGACCATACTCTGGAAACAACATATATTTT
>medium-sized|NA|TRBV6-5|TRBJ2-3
CASSSFFSSTDTQYF
TGTGCCAGCAGCTCCTTTTTCTCTAGCACAGATACGCAGTATTTT
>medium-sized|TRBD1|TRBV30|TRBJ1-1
CAWSLQTGTHTEAFF
TGTGCCTGGAGTCTCCAGACAGGGACCCACACTGAAGCTTTCTTT
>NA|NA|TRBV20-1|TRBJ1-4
CSARDPQGTNEKLFF
TGCAGTGCTAGAGATCCGCAGGGGACTAATGAAAAACTGTTTTTT
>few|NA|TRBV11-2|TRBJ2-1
CASSLQGGQANEQFF
TGTGCCAGCAGCCTCCAGGGAGGACAGGCCAATGAGCAGTTCTTC
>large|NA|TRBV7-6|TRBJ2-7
CASSLEVGLNYEQYF
TGTGCCAGCAGCTTAGAGGTGGGGCTCAACTACGAGCAGTACTTC
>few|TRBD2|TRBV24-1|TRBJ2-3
CATSDATSGTSTDTQYF
TGTGCCACCAGTGACGCTACTAGCGGGACTAGCACAGATACGCAGTATTTT
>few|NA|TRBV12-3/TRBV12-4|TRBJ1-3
CASSPDISSGNTIYF
TGTGCCAGCAGTCCCGACATCAGCTCTGGAAACACCATATATTTT
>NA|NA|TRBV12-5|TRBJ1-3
CASGLVRNRVSGNTIYF
TGTGCTAGTGGTTTGGTTCGAAACAGGGTCTCTGGAAACACCATATATTTT
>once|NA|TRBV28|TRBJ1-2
CASSQSYGYTF
TGTGCCAGCAGTCAGAGCTATGGCTACACCTTC
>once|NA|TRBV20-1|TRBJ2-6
CSARGSGRGANVLTF
TGCAGTGCTAGAGGATCGGGGCGTGGGGCCAACGTCCTGACTTTC
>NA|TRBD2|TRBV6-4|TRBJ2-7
CASRSSGRAWPGAYEQYF
TGTGCCAGCAGATCGAGCGGGAGGGCTTGGCCCGGGGCCTACGAGCAGTACTTC
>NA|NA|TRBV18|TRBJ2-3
CASSPSLQASTDTQYF
TGTGCCAGCTCTCCCTCACTCCAGGCTAGCACAGATACGCAGTATTTT
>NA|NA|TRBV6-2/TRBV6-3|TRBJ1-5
CASSREYNQPQHF
TGTGCCAGCAGTCGGGAATACAATCAGCCCCAGCATTTT
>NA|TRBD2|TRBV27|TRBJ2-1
CASSLSTSGWYNEQFF
TGTGCCAGCAGTTTATCGACTAGCGGGTGGTACAATGAGCAGTTCTTC
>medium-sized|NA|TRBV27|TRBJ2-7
CASSLLSPPGEQYF
TGTGCCAGCAGTTTACTTTCCCCTCCGGGTGAGCAGTACTTC
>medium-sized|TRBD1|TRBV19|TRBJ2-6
CASSIETGASGANVLTF
TGTGCCAGTAGTATAGAGACAGGGGCCTCTGGGGCCAACGTCCTGACTTTC
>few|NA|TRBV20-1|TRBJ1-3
CSARGPGSGNTIYF
TGCAGTGCTCGGGGGCCCGGCTCTGGAAACACCATATATTTT
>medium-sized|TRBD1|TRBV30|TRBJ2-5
CASDRGGETQYF
TGTGCCAGCGACAGGGGAGGAGAGACCCAGTACTTC